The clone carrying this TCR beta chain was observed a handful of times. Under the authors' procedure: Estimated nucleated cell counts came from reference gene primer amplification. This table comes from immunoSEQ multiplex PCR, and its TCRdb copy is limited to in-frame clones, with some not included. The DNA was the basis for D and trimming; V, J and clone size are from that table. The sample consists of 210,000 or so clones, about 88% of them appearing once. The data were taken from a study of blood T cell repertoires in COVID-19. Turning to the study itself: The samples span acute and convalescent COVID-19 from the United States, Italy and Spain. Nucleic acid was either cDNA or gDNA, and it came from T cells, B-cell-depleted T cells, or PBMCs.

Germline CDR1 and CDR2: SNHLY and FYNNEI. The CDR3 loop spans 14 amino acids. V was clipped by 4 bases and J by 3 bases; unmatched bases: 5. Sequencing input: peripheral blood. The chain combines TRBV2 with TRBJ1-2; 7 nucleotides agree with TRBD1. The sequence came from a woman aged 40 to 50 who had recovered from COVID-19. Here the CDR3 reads CASSGQGSHYGYTF. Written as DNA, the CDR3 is TGTGCCAGCAGTGGACAGGGCTCCCACTATGGCTACACCTTC.